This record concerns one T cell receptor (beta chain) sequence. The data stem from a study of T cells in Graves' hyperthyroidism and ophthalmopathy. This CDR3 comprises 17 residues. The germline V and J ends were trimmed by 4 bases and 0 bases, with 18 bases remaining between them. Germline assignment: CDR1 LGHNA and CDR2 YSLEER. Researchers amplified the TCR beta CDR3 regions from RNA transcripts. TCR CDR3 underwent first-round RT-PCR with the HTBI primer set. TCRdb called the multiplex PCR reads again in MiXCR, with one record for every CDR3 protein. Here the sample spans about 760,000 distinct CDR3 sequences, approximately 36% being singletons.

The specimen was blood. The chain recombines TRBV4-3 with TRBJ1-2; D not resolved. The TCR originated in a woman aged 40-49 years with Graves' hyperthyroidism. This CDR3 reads CASSPLSRESANYGYTF. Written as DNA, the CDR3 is TGCGCCAGCAGCCCGCTCAGTAGGGAATCGGCTAACTATGGCTACACCTTC.